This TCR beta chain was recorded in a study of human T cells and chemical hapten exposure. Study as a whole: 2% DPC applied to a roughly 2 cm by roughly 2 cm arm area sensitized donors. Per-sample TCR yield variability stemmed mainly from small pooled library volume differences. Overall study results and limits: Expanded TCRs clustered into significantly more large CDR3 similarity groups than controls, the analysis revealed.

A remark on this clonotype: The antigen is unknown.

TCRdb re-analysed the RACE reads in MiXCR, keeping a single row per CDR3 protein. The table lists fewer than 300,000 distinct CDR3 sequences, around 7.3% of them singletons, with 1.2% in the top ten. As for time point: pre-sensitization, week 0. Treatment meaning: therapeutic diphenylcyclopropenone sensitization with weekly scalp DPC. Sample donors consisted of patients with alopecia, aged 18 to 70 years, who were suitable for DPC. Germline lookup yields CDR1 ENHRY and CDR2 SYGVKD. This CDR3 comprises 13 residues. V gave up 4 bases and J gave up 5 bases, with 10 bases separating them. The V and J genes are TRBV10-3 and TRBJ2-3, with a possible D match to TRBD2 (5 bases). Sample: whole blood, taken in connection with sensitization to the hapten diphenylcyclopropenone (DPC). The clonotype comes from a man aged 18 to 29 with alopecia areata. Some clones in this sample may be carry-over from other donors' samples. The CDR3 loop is CAISAGLGDTQYF. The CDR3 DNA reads TGTGCCATCAGTGCCGGACTGGGAGATACGCAGTATTTT.